The entry below describes one T cell receptor (beta chain). As yet, its antigen is unknown. The CDR3 length is 15 residues. Germline V gives CDR1 LGHNA, CDR2 YNFKEQ. The sample comes from a study of monozygotic twins with inflammatory bowel disease. General study points: Using the inverse Simpson index, IBD patients had lower TCRbeta diversity than healthy co-twins.

TCRdb re-called the 5' RACE reads and shows each CDR3 protein once, DNA omitted. Its clone listing holds around 400,000 distinct CDR3 sequences. The source of this sequence is a human donor with ulcerative colitis or Crohn's disease, or a healthy co-twin of an affected twin (not recorded which). Input material: blood. This chain connects TRBV4-2 to TRBJ1-2; there is no DNA to check the TCRdb D call of TRBD1. The CDR3 protein is CASSQDDGQGYGYTF.